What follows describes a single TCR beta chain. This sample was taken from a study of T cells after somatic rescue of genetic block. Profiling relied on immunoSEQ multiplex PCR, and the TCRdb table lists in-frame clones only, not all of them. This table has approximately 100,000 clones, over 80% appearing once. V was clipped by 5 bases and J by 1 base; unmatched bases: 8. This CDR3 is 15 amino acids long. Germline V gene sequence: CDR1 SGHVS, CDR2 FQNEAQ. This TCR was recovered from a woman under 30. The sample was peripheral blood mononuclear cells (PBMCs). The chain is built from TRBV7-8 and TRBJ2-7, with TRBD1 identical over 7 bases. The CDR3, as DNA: TGTGCCAGCAGCCTCGCCGGGACAGCTTCCTACGAGCAGTACTTC. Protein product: CASSLAGTASYEQYF. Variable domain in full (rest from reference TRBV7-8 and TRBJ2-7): GAGVSQSPRYKVAKRGQDVALRCDPISGHVSLFWYQQALGQGPEFLTYFQNEAQLDKSGLPSDRFFAERPEGSVSTLKIQRTQQEDSAVYLCASSLAGTASYEQYFGPGTRLTVT.